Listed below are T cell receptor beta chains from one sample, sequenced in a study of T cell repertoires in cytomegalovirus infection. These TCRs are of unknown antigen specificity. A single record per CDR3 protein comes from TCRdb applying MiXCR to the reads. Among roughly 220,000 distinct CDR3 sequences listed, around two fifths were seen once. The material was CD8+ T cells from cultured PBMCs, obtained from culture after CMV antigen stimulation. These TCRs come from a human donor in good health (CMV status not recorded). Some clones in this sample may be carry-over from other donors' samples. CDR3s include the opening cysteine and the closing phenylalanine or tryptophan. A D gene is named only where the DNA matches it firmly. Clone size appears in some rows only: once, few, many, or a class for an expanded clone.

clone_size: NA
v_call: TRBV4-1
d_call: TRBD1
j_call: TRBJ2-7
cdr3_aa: CASSQGGQGSSYEQYF
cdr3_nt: TGTGCCAGCAGCCAAGGCGGACAGGGCAGCTCCTACGAGCAGTACTTC

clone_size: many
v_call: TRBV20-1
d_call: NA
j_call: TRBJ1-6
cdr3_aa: CSAGWALRLGPLHF
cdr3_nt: TGCAGTGCTGGGTGGGCCCTCCGTCTAGGCCCCCTCCACTTT

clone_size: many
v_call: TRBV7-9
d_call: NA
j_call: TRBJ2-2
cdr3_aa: CASSLGAAGELFF
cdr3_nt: TGTGCCAGCAGCTTAGGAGCGGCCGGGGAGCTGTTTTTT

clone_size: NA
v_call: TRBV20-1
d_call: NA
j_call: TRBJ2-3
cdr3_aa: CSATKQGGTDTQYF
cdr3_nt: TGCAGTGCTACCAAACAGGGAGGGACAGATACGCAGTATTTT

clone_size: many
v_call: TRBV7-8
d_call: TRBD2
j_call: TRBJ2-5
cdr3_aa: CASSPGLAGEGGRETQYF
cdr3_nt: TGTGCCAGCAGCCCCGGACTAGCGGGAGAGGGTGGGAGGGAGACCCAGTACTTC

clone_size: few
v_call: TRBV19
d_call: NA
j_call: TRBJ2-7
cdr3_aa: CASRDKDSYEQYF
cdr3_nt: TGTGCCAGTAGGGACAAGGACTCCTACGAGCAGTACTTC

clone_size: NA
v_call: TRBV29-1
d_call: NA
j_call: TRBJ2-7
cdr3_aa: CSVEVLGAAYEQYF
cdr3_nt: TGCAGCGTTGAGGTTTTGGGGGCGGCCTACGAGCAGTACTTC

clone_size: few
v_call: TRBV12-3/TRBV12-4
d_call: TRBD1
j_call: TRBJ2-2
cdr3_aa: CASSSSVRTGANTGELFF
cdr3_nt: TGTGCCAGCAGTTCATCGGTCCGGACAGGGGCTAACACCGGGGAGCTGTTTTTT

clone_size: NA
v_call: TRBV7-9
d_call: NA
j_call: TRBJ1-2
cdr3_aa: CASSFPDMDYGYTF
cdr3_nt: TGTGCCAGCAGCTTCCCGGACATGGACTATGGCTACACCTTC

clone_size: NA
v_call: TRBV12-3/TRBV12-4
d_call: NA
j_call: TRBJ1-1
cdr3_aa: CASSLRNSVWTVAFF
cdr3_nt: TGTGCCAGCAGTTTAAGAAACAGCGTTTGGACTGTAGCTTTCTTT

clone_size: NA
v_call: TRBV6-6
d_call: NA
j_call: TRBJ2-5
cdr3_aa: CASSHRTVQETQYF
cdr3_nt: TGTGCCAGCAGCCACCGGACAGTCCAAGAGACCCAGTACTTC

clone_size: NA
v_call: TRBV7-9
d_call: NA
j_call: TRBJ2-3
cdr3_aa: CASRPRLSGSTDTQYF
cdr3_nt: TGTGCCAGCAGACCCCGGTTGAGCGGGAGCACAGATACGCAGTATTTT

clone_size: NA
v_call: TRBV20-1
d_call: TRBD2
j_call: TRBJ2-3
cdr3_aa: CSASSLAGGPTDTQYF
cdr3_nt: TGCAGTGCTAGTTCGCTAGCGGGAGGACCCACAGATACGCAGTATTTT

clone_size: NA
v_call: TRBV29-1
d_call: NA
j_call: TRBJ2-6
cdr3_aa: CSVGVLGANVLTF
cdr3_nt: TGCAGCGTTGGTGTTCTTGGGGCCAACGTCCTGACTTTC

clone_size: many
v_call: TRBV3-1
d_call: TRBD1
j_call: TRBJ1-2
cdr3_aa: CASSPGQGANYGYTF
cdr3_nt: TGTGCCAGCAGCCCGGGACAGGGCGCTAACTATGGCTACACCTTC

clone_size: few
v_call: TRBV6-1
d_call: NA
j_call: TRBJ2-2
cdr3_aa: CASRGGWEYRDGELFF
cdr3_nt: TGTGCCAGCAGAGGGGGTTGGGAATATAGGGACGGGGAGCTGTTTTTT

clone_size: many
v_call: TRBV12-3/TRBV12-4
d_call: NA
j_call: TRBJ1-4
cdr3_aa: CASSPAEDEKLFF
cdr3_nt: TGTGCCAGCAGCCCAGCGGAGGATGAAAAACTGTTTTTT

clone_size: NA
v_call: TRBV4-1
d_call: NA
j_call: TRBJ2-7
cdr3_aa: CASSLMGIGGSSYEQYF
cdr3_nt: TGCGCCAGCAGCCTTATGGGAATCGGCGGTAGCTCCTACGAGCAGTACTTC

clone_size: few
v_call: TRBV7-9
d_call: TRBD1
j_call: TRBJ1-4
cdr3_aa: CASSGNRGQDEKLFF
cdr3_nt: TGTGCCAGCAGCGGAAACAGGGGGCAGGATGAAAAACTGTTTTTT

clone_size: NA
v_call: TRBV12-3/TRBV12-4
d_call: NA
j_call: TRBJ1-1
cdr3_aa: CASNHGPIGTEAFF
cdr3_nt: TGTGCCAGCAATCATGGACCCATTGGGACTGAAGCTTTCTTT

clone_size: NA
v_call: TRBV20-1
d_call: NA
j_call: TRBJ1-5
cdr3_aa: CSASFDRTVQPQHF
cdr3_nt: TGCAGTGCTAGTTTCGACAGGACGGTTCAGCCCCAGCATTTT

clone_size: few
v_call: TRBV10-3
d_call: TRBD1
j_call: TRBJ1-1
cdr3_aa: CAIGTENTEAFF
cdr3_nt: TGTGCCATCGGGACAGAGAACACTGAAGCTTTCTTT

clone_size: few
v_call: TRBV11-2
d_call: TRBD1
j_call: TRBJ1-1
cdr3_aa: CASRRSRTGQFLNTEAFF
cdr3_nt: TGTGCCAGCAGGAGAAGTAGGACAGGGCAGTTCTTGAACACTGAAGCTTTCTTT

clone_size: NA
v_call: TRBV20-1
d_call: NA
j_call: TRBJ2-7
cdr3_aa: CSATTRQALSYEQYF
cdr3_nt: TGCAGTGCTACCACCCGACAGGCGCTCTCCTACGAGCAGTACTTC

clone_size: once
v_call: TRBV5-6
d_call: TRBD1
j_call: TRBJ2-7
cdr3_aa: CASSWGTVDEQYF
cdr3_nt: TGTGCCAGCAGCTGGGGGACAGTGGACGAGCAGTACTTC

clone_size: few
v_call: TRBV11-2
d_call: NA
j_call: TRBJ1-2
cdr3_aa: CASSLDPAKDYGYTF
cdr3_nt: TGTGCCAGCAGCTTAGATCCGGCGAAAGACTATGGCTACACCTTC

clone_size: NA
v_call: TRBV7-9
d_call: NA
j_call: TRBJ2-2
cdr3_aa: CASSPRDSRNTGELFF
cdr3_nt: TGTGCCAGCAGCCCGCGGGACAGTAGAAATACCGGGGAGCTGTTTTTT

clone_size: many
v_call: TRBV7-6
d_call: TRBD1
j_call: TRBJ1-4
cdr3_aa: CASRGQGATNEKLFF
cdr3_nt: TGTGCCAGCAGGGGACAGGGAGCAACTAATGAAAAACTGTTTTTT

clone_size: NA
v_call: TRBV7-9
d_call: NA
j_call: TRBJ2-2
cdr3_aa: CASREPGLRTTGELFF
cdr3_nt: TGTGCCAGCAGGGAACCGGGACTCCGAACAACCGGGGAGCTGTTTTTT

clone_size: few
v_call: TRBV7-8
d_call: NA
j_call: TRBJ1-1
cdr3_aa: CASSPHGTTNTEAFF
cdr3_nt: TGTGCCAGCAGCCCCCACGGGACAACTAACACTGAAGCTTTCTTT

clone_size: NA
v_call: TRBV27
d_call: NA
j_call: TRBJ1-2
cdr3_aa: CASSYGFGNGYTF
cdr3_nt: TGTGCCAGCAGTTACGGTTTCGGGAATGGCTACACCTTC